Below are 27 T cell receptor beta chains sequenced from a single sample in a study of blood T cells in healthy people across ages. Then a second PCR, running roughly 7 to 12 cycles, was carried out with a sample-barcoded 5' primer and a J-beta primer mix. In TCRdb, the 5' RACE reads were re-called with MiXCR into one record per CDR3 protein. The sample contains 600,000 to 850,000 distinct CDR3 sequences, more than 40% of which appear only once. Sequencing was carried out using blood. The source of these receptors is a woman in her fifties or sixties in good health.

The table lists this clonotype with a few counts. CDR3 region: CASSGTPNEKLFF. CDR3 DNA: TGTGCCAGCAGCGGGACTCCGAATGAAAAACTGTTTTTT. This rearrangement joins TRBV6-4 to TRBJ1-4; tentatively, D is TRBD1 (5 bases). Germline CDR1 is MRHNA and CDR2 is SNTAGT. There are 13 residues in the CDR3. The V and J ends lost 6 bases and 5 bases respectively, with 10 bases between them.

The chain carries TRBV12-3 or TRBV12-4 and TRBJ2-1; D not certain. The CDR3 is 13 amino acids. V was trimmed by 6 bases and J by 9 bases, leaving 15 bases between them. The CDR3 nucleotides are TGTGCCAGCAGGCCCGGAGTAGCAGGTGAGCAGTTCTTC. Protein product: CASRPGVAGEQFF.

This clonotype was detected many times. V and J are TRBV11-1 and TRBJ2-5; tentative D call: TRBD1 (5 bases). This CDR3 comprises 13 residues. The V gene's germline CDR1 is SGHAT and CDR2 FQDESV (reference sequence). V was clipped by 5 bases and J by 5 bases, with 12 bases between them. The CDR3 coding sequence is TGTGCCAGCAGCCCTGGCAAGGGGGAGACCCAGTACTTC. Translation gives CASSPGKGETQYF.

This clonotype has more than one count but fewer than ten. The CDR3 loop reads CASRGGQGWLDEQYF. CDR3 DNA: TGTGCCAGCAGGGGAGGACAGGGGTGGCTTGACGAGCAGTACTTC. The V call is TRBV28, the J call TRBJ2-7; 9 bases line up with TRBD1. CDR3 length: 15 amino acids. J lost 5 bases, V lost 6 bases, and 11 bases had no gene match. Looked up from germline, CDR1 is MDHEN and CDR2 is SYDVKM.

The J gene is TRBJ2-1, the V gene TRBV18; TRBD1 matches at 9 bases. The ends lost 3 bases at V and 7 bases at J; junction bases unmatched: 22. This CDR3 comprises 20 residues. Germline V gene data show CDR1 as KGHSH and CDR2 as LQKENI. The CDR3 DNA follows: TGTGCCAGCTCACCCAGACCGGGACAGGGAGACGGAATAACTGGGAATGAGCAGTTCTTC. Encoded protein: CASSPRPGQGDGITGNEQFF.

The rearrangement joins TRBV29-1 to TRBJ2-7; tentatively, D is TRBD2 (6 bases). This CDR3 is 12 amino acids long. Trimming pared 4 bases from V and 2 bases from J, leaving 9 bases between. CDR1 is SQVTM, CDR2 ANQGSEA, per germline. Written as DNA, the CDR3 is TGCAGCGTTGGCGTAGCGGCCTACGAGCAGTACTTC. Protein: CSVGVAAYEQYF.

As concerns this clonotype: Since a much larger clone is just one base distant, this may be a read error. The CDR3 nucleotides are TGTGCCAGCAGTACCGGACAGGGGGCAGACGAGCAGTACTTC. This codes for CASSTGQGADEQYF. The chain is built from TRBV12-3 or TRBV12-4 and TRBJ2-7, with 11 bases identical to TRBD1. V gave up 5 bases and J gave up 5 bases; unmatched junction bases: 5. This CDR3 comprises 14 residues.

The chain joins TRBV20-1 to TRBJ2-2; no firm D call. Germline-derived CDR1 and CDR2 are DFQATT and SNEGSKA (reference sequence). With 3 bases removed from V and 5 bases from J, the gap between germline ends came to 13 bases. This CDR3 region has 14 residues. The CDR3 loop reads CSASGLGNTGELFF. CDR3 in DNA: TGCAGTGCTAGTGGGCTAGGGAATACCGGGGAGCTGTTTTTT.

J is TRBJ2-6 and V is TRBV28; 8 bases line up with TRBD1. This CDR3 region has 17 residues. Per germline, CDR1 MDHEN and CDR2 SYDVKM. V was clipped by 4 bases and J by 0 bases; unmatched bases: 5. CDR3 in DNA: TGTGCCAGCAGTTCCGGGACAGGCTTCTCTGGGGCCAACGTCCTGACTTTC. It translates to CASSSGTGFSGANVLTF.

The CDR3 here is CASSQAAGVNEKLFF. DNA for the CDR3: TGTGCCAGCAGCCAAGCGGCAGGGGTTAATGAAAAACTGTTTTTT. The chain has TRBV14 and TRBJ1-4, with a weak D call TRBD1 (6 bases). With 1 base removed from V and 4 bases from J, the gap between germline ends came to 10 bases. This CDR3 region has 15 residues. The germline CDR1 and CDR2 sequences are SGHDN and FVKESK.

A single count supports this clonotype. The chain uses TRBV25-1 and TRBJ1-3; no reliable D call. The CDR3 consists of 15 residues. Germline loops: CDR1 MGHDK, CDR2 SYGVNS. V was cut by 2 bases and J by 4 bases, with 12 bases left in between. CDR3 in amino acids: CASSESGFGGNTIYF. In DNA form, the CDR3 reads TGTGCCAGCAGTGAAAGCGGCTTCGGAGGAAACACCATATATTTT.

The rearrangement uses TRBV4-1 and TRBJ2-7; perhaps D is TRBD1 or TRBD2 (5 bases each). The CDR3 contains 15 residues. The V end was cut by 1 base, the J end by 3 bases, with 13 bases between. Germline V lookup: CDR1 MGHRA, CDR2 YSYEKL. CDR3: CASSQVRDALYEQYF. The DNA for the CDR3 is TGCGCCAGCAGCCAAGTTCGGGACGCCCTCTACGAGCAGTACTTC.

In its sample, this clonotype was seen a few times. V and J are TRBV20-1 and TRBJ2-7; 8 bases match TRBD1. Germline values: CDR1 DFQATT, CDR2 SNEGSKA (reference sequence). The CDR3 has 13 residues. The ends lost 4 bases at V and 3 bases at J; junction bases unmatched: 5. The CDR3 sequence is CSAKGQAHYEQYF. The CDR3 DNA follows: TGCAGTGCTAAGGGACAGGCCCACTACGAGCAGTACTTC.

The chain links TRBV12-3 or TRBV12-4 to TRBJ2-1, with TRBD1 matching over 9 bases. This CDR3 spans 13 amino acids. The junction had 4 bases not matched to a gene; V was cut back by 3 bases and J by 10 bases. In DNA, the CDR3 is TGTGCCAGCAGTTTGAAGACAGGGGGAGAGCAGTTCTTC. Its translation: CASSLKTGGEQFF.

As for this clonotype: This sequence may be a read error, since a much larger clone differs from it by one base. The J gene is TRBJ1-6, the V gene TRBV9; D not resolved. The length of the CDR3 is 16 residues. The germline V gene encodes CDR1 SGDLS and CDR2 YYNGEE. Here the CDR3 reads CASSVFGEVYNSLLHF. The CDR3 bases are TGTGCCAGCAGCGTCTTTGGGGAGGTCTATAATTCACTCCTCCACTTT.

This clonotype was found a few times. V and J are TRBV7-3 and TRBJ2-7, with D unclear. The CDR3 consists of 14 residues. Germline CDR1 reads SGHTA; CDR2 reads FQGTGA. V lost 2 bases to trimming and J lost 2 bases, with 10 bases between them. The CDR3, as DNA: TGTGCCAGCAGCTTACAGGACGGAGCCTACGAGCAGTACTTC. It codes for CASSLQDGAYEQYF. Supplemented by reference TRBV7-3 and TRBJ2-7, the full variable domain reads GAGVSQTPSNKVTEKGKYVELRCDPISGHTALYWYRQSLGQGPEFLIYFQGTGAADDSGLPNDRFFAVRPEGSVSTLKIQRTERGDSAVYLCASSLQDGAYEQYFGPGTRLTVT.

The CDR3 loop reads CASSAGASQETQYF. The CDR3 coding sequence is TGTGCCAGCAGTGCCGGGGCCTCGCAAGAGACCCAGTACTTC. The chain carries TRBV3-1 and TRBJ2-5; D may be TRBD1 or TRBD2 (5 bases each). The CDR3 sequence is 14 residues long. The V gene lost 6 bases and the J gene lost 2 bases, with 13 bases spanning the gap. CDR1 and CDR2 from the germline V gene are LGHDT and YNNKEL (reference sequence).

The V call is TRBV20-1, the J call TRBJ2-1; 14 bases are a match to TRBD2. The J call is in doubt because the DNA end fits TRBJ2-7 better. The CDR3 is 15 amino acids. Per germline, CDR1 DFQATT and CDR2 SNEGSKA (reference sequence). This chain's CDR3 is CSARTSGGMYNEQYF. The CDR3 DNA reads TGCAGTGCTCGGACTAGCGGGGGGATGTACAATGAGCAGTACTTC.

This clonotype was found a few times. The J gene is TRBJ2-7, the V gene TRBV28; D is uncertain. Trimming removed 5 bases at V and 4 bases at J, with 15 bases between. CDR3 length equals 14 residues. Germline values: CDR1 MDHEN, CDR2 SYDVKM. The chain's CDR3 is CASSPPAGLYEQYF. CDR3 bases: TGTGCCAGCAGTCCCCCGGCCGGGTTGTACGAGCAGTACTTC.

This clonotype was seen repeatedly, ten times or more. The rearrangement joins TRBV7-3 to TRBJ2-5; D uncertain. The germline gives CDR1 SGHTA, CDR2 FQGTGA. The CDR3 covers 13 residues. The V gene lost 3 bases and the J gene lost 3 bases, with 8 bases spanning the gap. The CDR3 loop reads CASSFGREETQYF. CDR3 nucleotide sequence: TGTGCCAGCAGCTTTGGCAGAGAAGAGACCCAGTACTTC.

This clonotype was counted once. Possible read error: a much larger clone is one base away. The chain links TRBV7-3 to TRBJ2-1; D is perhaps TRBD2 (5 bases). The CDR3 spans 14 residues. Germline CDR1 is SGHTA and CDR2 is FQGTGA. Here the CDR3 reads CASSSPPLVNGQFF. The CDR3 nucleotides read TGTGCCAGCAGCTCGCCACCACTAGTGAATGGGCAGTTCTTC.

V gene TRBV9 combines with J gene TRBJ2-3, with TRBD1 as a possible D gene (5 bases). Trimming cost V 0 bases and J 3 bases, with 14 bases left between them. Germline V gene sequence: CDR1 SGDLS, CDR2 YYNGEE. The CDR3 has 16 amino acids. In DNA, the CDR3 is TGTGCCAGCAGCGTAGTTGACAGCCTCCCGACAGATACGCAGTATTTT. Translation: CASSVVDSLPTDTQYF.

The sample holds a few counts of this clonotype. CDR3 DNA: TGTGCCAGCAGCTTAGCGAGTTCCCAAGAAGAGACCCAGTACTTC. Its protein product is CASSLASSQEETQYF. V usage is TRBV7-9 and J usage is TRBJ2-5; D remains ambiguous. With 0 bases removed from V and 3 bases from J, the gap between germline ends came to 11 bases. This CDR3 has 15 amino acids. From germline, CDR1 is SEHNR and CDR2 FQNEAQ (reference sequence).

The chain joins TRBV10-2 to TRBJ2-1, with TRBD2 matching 16 bases. With V trimmed by 8 bases and J by 2 bases, 0 bases remained unmatched. The CDR3 sequence is 15 residues long. Germline values: CDR1 WSHSY, CDR2 SAAADI. This CDR3 reads CASGTSGRAYNEQFF. As DNA, the CDR3 is TGCGCCAGCGGGACTAGCGGGAGGGCCTACAATGAGCAGTTCTTC.

The chain uses TRBV28 and TRBJ1-2; D is unresolved. CDR1 is MDHEN, CDR2 SYDVKM, per germline. The V gene lost 3 bases and the J gene lost 4 bases, with 15 bases spanning the gap. The CDR3 is made up of 15 amino acids. CDR3 sequence (DNA): TGTGCCAGCAGTTTGATGGGGAAGCCCGGCTATGGCTACACCTTC. Translating it yields CASSLMGKPGYGYTF.

About this clonotype: Relative to the germline gene, one junction end is altered; a read error may explain this. The genes are TRBV7-2 and TRBJ1-4, with D unresolved. This CDR3 has 15 amino acids. Germline CDR1 SGHTA, CDR2 FQGNSA. In nucleotides, the CDR3 is TGTGCCAACAGCTTAGGGCCGGAAACTAATGAAAAACTGTTTTTT. Protein product: CANSLGPETNEKLFF.

This clonotype showed up just a few times. This chain uses TRBV20-1 with TRBJ1-5, with D unresolved. Trimming cost V 0 bases and J 4 bases, with 10 bases left between them. The CDR3 sequence is 14 residues long. Germline CDR1 DFQATT, CDR2 SNEGSKA (reference sequence). DNA of the CDR3: TGCAGTGCTAGAGATGGGGTCCCTAATCAGCCCCAGCATTTT. Protein: CSARDGVPNQPQHF.